Below are 12 T cell receptor beta chains sequenced from a single sample in a study of neurological immune-mediated disorders. One entry per CDR3 protein, called by TCRdb with MiXCR from the 5' RACE reads. The sample has roughly 45,000 distinct CDR3 sequences; approximately 3% are singletons. The sequenced sample was PBMCs. All receptors come from a woman aged 45-59 years with multiple sclerosis.

This clonotype was observed many times. The chain has TRBV20-1 and TRBJ1-2; TRBD1 matches at 7 bases. With 0 bases clipped from V and 6 bases from J, the junction kept 10 bases outside the gene matches. Germline V lookup: CDR1 DFQATT, CDR2 SNEGSKA (reference sequence). The CDR3 consists of 15 residues. Here the CDR3 reads CSAREGAGGGNGYTF. DNA for the CDR3: TGCAGTGCTAGAGAGGGGGCAGGGGGAGGAAATGGCTACACCTTC.

The gene calls are TRBV12-5 and TRBJ2-3; possibly TRBD1 or TRBD2 for D (5 bases each). CDR1 is LGHNT, CDR2 FRNRAP, per germline. V was clipped by 6 bases and J by 0 bases, with 10 bases between them. The CDR3 runs to 14 residues. Here the CDR3 DNA reads TGTGCTAGTGGCTGGGGGTCTAGCACAGATACGCAGTATTTT. Translation gives CASGWGSSTDTQYF.

J is TRBJ2-2 and V is TRBV15; D is unclear. Germline V gives CDR1 LNHNV, CDR2 YYDKDF (reference sequence). The CDR3 length is 13 residues. The V and J ends lost 3 bases and 10 bases respectively, with 12 bases between them. DNA of the CDR3: TGTGCCACCAGCAGGCCGGGCGACGTGGAGCTGTTTTTT. Protein: CATSRPGDVELFF.

This clonotype was counted at least ten times. The chain joins TRBV20-1 to TRBJ2-3; D is unresolved. Germline CDR1 DFQATT, CDR2 SNEGSKA (reference sequence). Trimming pared 0 bases from V and 1 base from J, leaving 11 bases between. The CDR3 is 15 residues long. The CDR3 loop reads CSARDGQRGTDTQYF. CDR3 coding DNA: TGCAGTGCTAGAGATGGGCAGCGTGGCACAGATACGCAGTATTTT.

This clonotype was recorded many times. This chain joins TRBV20-1 and TRBJ1-5; possibly TRBD1 for D (5 bases). This CDR3 has 14 amino acids. V was shortened by 5 bases and J by 5 bases, with 16 bases between the two germline ends. Germline V lookup: CDR1 DFQATT, CDR2 SNEGSKA (reference sequence). CDR3 sequence (DNA): TGCAGTGCTCAAAGGGGCCGCCGGGATCAGCCCCAGCATTTT. Its translation is CSAQRGRRDQPQHF.

This clonotype was counted at least ten times. The chain uses TRBV20-1 and TRBJ1-1, with D unclear. V was shortened by 3 bases and J by 5 bases, with 16 bases between the two germline ends. The CDR3 is 14 amino acids. CDR1 is DFQATT, CDR2 SNEGSKA, per germline (reference sequence). The CDR3 loop reads CSASLWGRGTEAFF. The CDR3 coding sequence is TGCAGTGCTAGTCTTTGGGGTCGAGGGACTGAAGCTTTCTTT.

For this clonotype: One base away lies a much larger clone, so this may be a sequencing read error. The chain recombines TRBV12-3 or TRBV12-4 with TRBJ2-3, with 9 positions matching TRBD2. The CDR3 is made up of 18 amino acids. CDR3 DNA sequence: TGTGCCAGCAGTTTTCGAGTTAGCGGGGGCGGCTTCACAGATAAGCAGTATTTT. As protein: CASSFRVSGGGFTDKQYF.

There are many counts of this clonotype. The chain couples TRBV7-2 to TRBJ2-5; TRBD2 aligns across 11 bases. The germline V gene encodes CDR1 SGHTA and CDR2 FQGNSA. This CDR3 is 17 amino acids long. The V gene end was trimmed by 4 bases and the J gene end by 1 base; junction bases not matched to a gene: 8. DNA for the CDR3: TGTGCCAGCAGCTCCATACCCGGGACTAGCGGCCAAGAGACCCAGTACTTC. Its translation is CASSSIPGTSGQETQYF.

This clonotype was seen at least ten times. The V and J genes are TRBV20-1 and TRBJ2-1; 10 nucleotides agree with TRBD2. Per germline, CDR1 DFQATT and CDR2 SNEGSKA (reference sequence). The CDR3 is 15 residues long. Trimming removed 5 bases from V and 4 bases from J; junction bases left unmatched: 8. The CDR3 reads CSAGGGLASYNEQFF. In DNA, the CDR3 is TGCAGTGCTGGGGGGGGACTAGCGTCTTACAATGAGCAGTTCTTC.

The table lists this clonotype with many counts. The chain employs TRBV3-1 and TRBJ2-2; TRBD1 aligns across 8 bases. CDR1 and CDR2 from the germline V gene are LGHDT and YNNKEL (reference sequence). Trimming cost V 10 bases and J 0 bases; bases outside gene matches: 10. The CDR3 consists of 16 residues. CDR3 bases: TGTGCCACCTCAAACAGGGGGGCCTCGAACACCGGGGAGCTGTTTTTT. Translating gives CATSNRGASNTGELFF.

This clonotype was detected ten times or more. CDR3 sequence: CASSLVGGDEQFF. The DNA of the CDR3 is TGTGCCAGCAGCTTAGTGGGGGGAGACGAGCAGTTCTTC. The J gene is TRBJ2-1, the V gene TRBV7-2; maybe TRBD2 (6 bases). The CDR3 has 13 residues. V was pared by 1 base and J by 10 bases, with 11 bases between. Germline V lookup: CDR1 SGHTA, CDR2 FQGNSA.

There are many counts of this clonotype. The chain uses TRBV3-1 and TRBJ2-1; 11 nucleotides line up with TRBD2. Germline-derived CDR1 and CDR2 are LGHDT and YNNKEL (reference sequence). This CDR3 is built from 15 residues. J gave up 6 bases and V 5 bases, and 6 bases lay outside the gene matches. The chain's CDR3 is CASSETSGGLNEQFF. As DNA, the CDR3 is TGTGCCAGCAGCGAAACTAGCGGGGGCCTCAATGAGCAGTTCTTC.